Listed below are T cell receptor beta chains from one sample, sequenced in a study of blood T cells in healthy people across ages. MiXCR, run by TCRdb on the 5' RACE reads, gives a single entry per CDR3 protein. The table lists approximately 2,000,000 distinct CDR3 sequences, 39% of them singletons. Sequenced input: blood. All receptors come from a human donor in good health. Each CDR3 is given with its conserved first and last residue. The D gene is left open where the match is weak. Size values are once, few and many counts, or a class for expanded clones, and some rows have none.

v_call	d_call	clone_size	j_call	cdr3_aa	cdr3_nt
TRBV10-3	NA	NA	TRBJ1-1	CAISESRGRAFGSEAFF	TGTGCCATCAGTGAGTCTCGCGGCAGGGCTTTTGGTTCTGAAGCTTTCTTT
TRBV5-4	NA	few	TRBJ2-3	CASSLGRTPNTDTQYF	TGTGCCAGCAGCTTGGGTCGGACCCCTAACACAGATACGCAGTATTTT
TRBV5-1	NA	NA	TRBJ1-1	CASTLGPLSGDNTEAFF	TGCGCCAGCACCCTGGGACCCCTCAGCGGTGATAACACTGAAGCTTTCTTT
TRBV7-9	TRBD2	NA	TRBJ2-3	CASSWTSGGRRHTQYF	TGTGCCAGCAGCTGGACTAGCGGGGGACGTCGTCATACGCAGTATTTT
TRBV4-3	TRBD1	NA	TRBJ2-1	CASSLRPGTAYNEQFF	TGCGCCAGCAGCCTACGCCCTGGGACAGCTTACAATGAGCAGTTCTTC
TRBV4-3	TRBD1	few	TRBJ1-2	CASSQPGQGVAGGYTF	TGCGCCAGCAGCCAACCCGGACAGGGGGTGGCGGGTGGCTACACCTTC
TRBV21-1	NA	NA	TRBJ2-5	CAKQGIQFEETQYF	TGTGCCAAACAGGGGATTCAGTTTGAAGAGACCCAGTACTTC
TRBV10-3	NA	few	TRBJ2-7	CAIPPRPISYEQYF	TGTGCCATCCCCCCCCGGCCTATCTCCTACGAGCAGTACTTC
TRBV5-6	NA	few	TRBJ2-5	CASSSLRGQRETQYF	TGTGCCAGCAGCTCATTGAGGGGCCAAAGGGAGACCCAGTACTTC
TRBV9	TRBD2	few	TRBJ2-1	CASSVEVGLAGSEQFF	TGTGCCAGCAGCGTAGAAGTAGGACTAGCGGGGTCTGAGCAGTTCTTC
TRBV6-5	TRBD1	NA	TRBJ2-1	CASSFGNRGRGEQFF	TGTGCCAGCAGTTTCGGGAACAGGGGAAGAGGTGAGCAGTTCTTC
TRBV7-2	NA	NA	TRBJ2-4	CASSLWATLAKNIQYF	TGTGCCAGCAGCTTATGGGCAACTCTAGCCAAAAACATTCAGTACTTC
TRBV5-1	TRBD1	NA	TRBJ2-7	CASSRPEDRGYEQYF	TGCGCCAGCAGCCGGCCGGAGGACAGGGGCTACGAGCAGTACTTC
TRBV2	TRBD2	NA	TRBJ2-1	CASSAGGRLAGYSYNKQFF	TGTGCCAGCAGTGCGGGGGGTCGACTAGCGGGTTATTCCTACAATAAGCAGTTCTTC
TRBV7-3	NA	NA	TRBJ2-3	CASSLRGEGMRTQYF	TGTGCCAGCAGCTTACGCGGGGAAGGTATGAGGACGCAGTATTTT
TRBV5-5	NA	NA	TRBJ2-3	CASSAGPAKDTQYF	TGTGCCAGCAGCGCCGGACCAGCTAAAGATACGCAGTATTTT
TRBV5-1	NA	few	TRBJ2-5	CASSLSRGRGETQYF	TGCGCCAGCAGCCTCTCCCGGGGAAGGGGAGAGACCCAGTACTTC
TRBV28	TRBD1	few	TRBJ2-1	CASSPTGAFDEQFF	TGTGCCAGCAGTCCGACAGGGGCTTTCGATGAGCAGTTCTTC
TRBV6-1	NA	few	TRBJ2-1	CASSEEKGRRPYNEQFF	TGTGCCAGCAGTGAAGAAAAAGGCAGGAGGCCCTACAATGAGCAGTTCTTC
TRBV9	NA	many	TRBJ2-3	CASGRADTQYF	TGTGCCAGCGGTAGGGCAGATACGCAGTATTTT